This TCR beta chain was recovered during a study of cytomegalovirus exposure and HLA in healthy donors. The wider study: HLA-typed donors were the source of approximately 85 million unique TCRs held in an early data release. Study outcomes and limitations: Earlier findings revealed that most TCR beta V segments proved productive either about 87% or about 30% of the time. Exclusion as indistinguishable affected some V segments, including TRBV6-2 and TRBV6-3.

Both 60 Vbeta primers and 13 Jbeta primers went into the PCR. Here immunoSEQ multiplex PCR was the method, and the copy in TCRdb shows in-frame clones only, minus some. The repertoire holds about 130,000 clones, with about three quarters as singletons. A remark on this clone: Its antigen is still unknown.

Trimming took 6 bases from V and 4 from J, leaving 12 bases between them. Per the germline V gene, CDR1 is MDHEN and CDR2 is SYDVKM. CDR3 size: 13 residues. Sequenced: PBMCs. This sequence was found in a female donor in good health and CMV-seronegative. The chain couples TRBV28 to TRBJ1-1, with a possible D match to TRBD1 (6 bases). The CDR3 spells CASRTGIPTEAFF. The CDR3 DNA follows: TGTGCCAGCAGGACAGGAATACCCACTGAAGCTTTCTTT.